This T cell receptor (beta chain) was identified in a study of T-cell memory formation after mild COVID-19. Study information: TCR clusters mostly belonged to single donors.

There are many counts of this clonotype. TCRdb re-analysed the 5' RACE reads in MiXCR, keeping a single row per CDR3 protein. The sample holds tens of thousands of distinct CDR3 sequences, approximately 8% seen once. The CDR3 spans 14 residues. V shed 4 bases and J shed 8 bases, with 12 bases lying between them. Germline V gene lookup returns CDR1 SGHTA and CDR2 FQGNSA. The sequenced sample was PBMCs or a T cell subset sorted from them (not recorded which). The chain couples TRBV7-2 to TRBJ1-6; D is ambiguous. The sequence came from a man between 18 and 35 years old who had mild COVID-19 (a few samples of this study predate the infection). Cell type and time point are not known. The CDR3 region has the DNA TGTGCCAGCAGCTGGGTTACAGTGGATTCACCCCTCCACTTT. The encoded protein is CASSWVTVDSPLHF.